The clone carrying this T cell receptor (beta chain) was counted ten times or more. Its target is unknown. Germline loops: CDR1 SEHNR, CDR2 FQNEAQ (reference sequence). This CDR3 comprises 15 residues. The germline V and J ends were trimmed by 1 base and 5 bases, with 13 bases remaining between them. These data come from a study of T cell repertoires in cytomegalovirus infection. Study information: Alongside well-studied HLA-B-restricted CMV epitopes, recently identified HLA-C-restricted CMV epitopes were also used. Public TCR beta signatures were indicative of both CMV infection and a matching HLA type.

Study conclusions and caveats: Based on cumulative public TCR beta family frequency, carriers of CMV plus the relevant HLA were identified. Clonotype analysis showed dominance of the ex vivo response by HLA-C-restricted CMV-specific TCR beta clonotypes.

TCRdb used MiXCR to reprocess the reads, holding one entry per CDR3 protein. Of 140,000 to 150,000 distinct CDR3 sequences listed, more than 30% are singletons. The V and J genes are TRBV7-9 and TRBJ2-3, with a possible D match to TRBD1 (6 bases). Sequencing used CD8+ T cells from cultured PBMCs, obtained from culture after CMV antigen stimulation. The clonotype was recovered from a human donor in good health (CMV status not recorded). Some clones in this sample may be carry-over from other donors' samples. CDR3 coding DNA: TGTGCCAGCAGCTTAGTAATGGGGGCGGGAGATACGCAGTATTTT. Its translation is CASSLVMGAGDTQYF.